This T cell receptor (beta chain) was captured in a study of Ad26.COV2.S vaccination and SARS-CoV-2 variants (dated by TCRdb to the early 2020s). Looking at the study overall: Vaccine-arm donors were drawn from COV1001, a multicentre, randomized, double-blind, placebo-controlled phase I-IIa trial of Ad26.COV2.S in healthy adults. Ad26.COV2.S was administered intramuscularly at 5 x 10^10 or 1 x 10^11 viral particles, either as a single shot or as two shots given 56 days apart. TCRbeta repertoire sequencing served as the tool for gauging how specific and how broad the SARS-CoV-2-reactive T cell receptors were following Ad26.COV2.S vaccination. A total of around 32 samples were included in the TCR-sequenced set, comprising 19 Ad26.COV2.S vaccine recipients, 5 placebo recipients and 8 SARS-CoV-2 convalescent individuals. Participants in the trial were split at random into five groups of five each, receiving low-dose or high-dose Ad26.COV2.S once or twice, or else placebo on both occasions. Investigators remained blinded to trial group allocation during experiments and outcome assessment.

There are a few counts of this clone. Its recognized antigen is unknown. Qualities for individual bases were not recorded, and no much larger clone is one base off. Points the paper makes about the study in general: Ad26.COV2.S recipients had higher spike-specific TCR breadth than placebo recipients (P = 0.0014). Substantial breadth of spike-specific CD8+ and CD4+ T cell responses was reported after vaccination. Comparable non-spike TCR breadth was observed between vaccine and placebo recipients, consistent with only spike being contained in the vaccine. The authors noted that the TCR breadth and depth analyses may have underestimated total T cell responses. The study was not powered to compare responses between vaccine doses or regimens.

The immunoSEQ Assay was used to sequence TCRbeta CDR3 regions. After extraction, genomic DNA underwent amplification by bias-controlled multiplex PCR, followed by high-throughput sequencing. The paper's data handling went like this. To quantify the absolute abundance of every unique TCRbeta CDR3 region, sequences were collapsed and filtered. Usable DNA was measured by amplifying reference genes present in all nucleated cells, and TCRbeta template counts were normalized to that usable DNA to estimate T cell fraction. Repertoire TCRs were annotated as SARS-CoV-2-specific when V gene, CDR3 amino acid sequence and J gene were exactly matched to a known reactive TCR set. MIRA supplied the reference SARS-CoV-2 TCR set, which was filtered for enrichment in COVID-19-positive ImmuneCODE repertoires so that public or cross-reactive TCRs were removed. Drawing on the MIRA antigens, annotated TCRs were analysed further at the level of specific ORF or position within ORF. Breadth was defined as the number of annotated unique rearrangements divided by the total number of unique productive rearrangements, and depth was defined as the summed frequency of the annotated unique rearrangements. TCR breadth was compared between groups using two-sided Wilcoxon rank-sum tests. Not all clones reach the TCRdb copy of this immuneACCESS table, which keeps in-frame sequences only. Checked studies attribute under half of the gap to unresolved V genes and leave the rest unexplained. V, J and clone size are those of that table, while D and trimming were read from the DNA. In this sample the table shows about 400,000 clones, 85% to 90% of which occur a single time. The ten largest clones add up to 3.6% of the sample.

Reading the label with the study, this specimen's treatment or condition is: some 20 received Ad26.COV2.S at low or high dose, single or two shots; 5 received placebo; per-sample allocation not given. For vaccine and placebo recipients, the sequenced repertoires came from samples collected on day 63 after the first injection. Between 29 July and 7 August 2020, Cohort 1b enrolled 20 to 30 adults aged 18-55 years at one site in Boston, USA. Ad26.COV2.S was a replication-incompetent adenovirus type 26 vector expressing a prefusion-stabilized SARS-CoV-2 spike protein from the original Wuhan strain. The germline V gene encodes CDR1 SGHDN and CDR2 FVKESK. The CDR3 has 13 amino acids, counting the end cysteine and phenylalanine. The sequence is cut down to CDR3 DNA, 39 bases in frame from base 1. Trimming takes 7 bases off V and 9 bases off J; junction bases not matched to a gene: 3.

This material consisted of peripheral blood, taken in a trial of Ad26.COV2.S vaccine versus placebo. The TCR was taken from a person aged 18-60 years who received the Ad26.COV2.S COVID-19 vaccine or a placebo. This chain is built from TRBV14 and TRBJ1-6; a stretch of 10 junction bases matches TRBD1. The DNA sequence is given as TGTGCCAGCAACCGGGACAGGGGTTCACCCCTCCACTTT. This is translated as CASNRDRGSPLHF.